A selection of T cell receptor beta chains follows, all from one sample in a study of spatial heterogeneity in lung cancer. TCRdb reanalysed the 5' RACE reads using MiXCR and keeps one entry per CDR3 protein. This sample has around 47,000 distinct CDR3 sequences, with less than 9.5% found just once. The sequenced sample was PBMCs, obtained at follow-up. These receptors originate from a female donor with early-stage non-small cell lung cancer. The CDR3 runs from the conserved cysteine through the conserved F or W. Fields, in order: D gene, J gene, V gene, clone size, CDR3 protein, CDR3 DNA. The D gene is left open where the match is weak. Clone size appears in some rows only: once, few, many, or a class for an expanded clone.

d_call: TRBD2; j_call: TRBJ2-5; v_call: TRBV7-9; clone_size: many; cdr3_aa: CASSARTSGQETQYF; cdr3_nt: TGTGCCAGCAGCGCGCGGACTAGCGGCCAAGAGACCCAGTACTTC
d_call: TRBD1; j_call: TRBJ2-3; v_call: TRBV30; clone_size: NA; cdr3_aa: CAWSRQGVHTQYF; cdr3_nt: TGTGCCTGGAGTAGGCAGGGGGTCCATACGCAGTATTTT
d_call: NA; j_call: TRBJ2-7; v_call: TRBV20-1; clone_size: NA; cdr3_aa: CSARDIPSGEQYF; cdr3_nt: TGCAGTGCTAGGGACATTCCGTCAGGCGAGCAGTACTTC
d_call: TRBD2; j_call: TRBJ2-5; v_call: TRBV7-2; clone_size: NA; cdr3_aa: CASSRRTGTSGAETQYF; cdr3_nt: TGTGCCAGCAGCCGCCGAACCGGGACTAGCGGGGCAGAGACCCAGTACTTC
d_call: TRBD1; j_call: TRBJ1-1; v_call: TRBV7-9; clone_size: many; cdr3_aa: CASSYGQGLMNTEAFF; cdr3_nt: TGTGCCAGCAGTTACGGACAGGGTTTGATGAACACTGAAGCTTTCTTT
d_call: NA; j_call: TRBJ2-2; v_call: TRBV6-1; clone_size: NA; cdr3_aa: CASSELGANTGELFF; cdr3_nt: TGTGCCAGCAGTGAACTAGGGGCGAACACCGGGGAGCTGTTTTTT
d_call: NA; j_call: TRBJ1-5; v_call: TRBV7-8; clone_size: NA; cdr3_aa: CASSFGESNQPQHF; cdr3_nt: TGTGCCAGCAGCTTCGGTGAGAGCAATCAGCCCCAGCATTTT
d_call: TRBD1; j_call: TRBJ2-1; v_call: TRBV29-1; clone_size: many; cdr3_aa: CSVEGGGQGDYNEQFF; cdr3_nt: TGCAGCGTTGAAGGTGGCGGACAGGGGGACTACAATGAGCAGTTCTTC
d_call: NA; j_call: TRBJ1-5; v_call: TRBV15; clone_size: few; cdr3_aa: CAIAIYRTSNQPQHF; cdr3_nt: TGTGCCATTGCTATTTACAGAACTAGCAATCAGCCCCAGCATTTT
d_call: NA; j_call: TRBJ1-3; v_call: TRBV9; clone_size: NA; cdr3_aa: CASSPTVSGNTIYF; cdr3_nt: TGTGCCAGCAGTCCGACGGTATCTGGAAACACCATATATTTT
d_call: TRBD2; j_call: TRBJ2-5; v_call: TRBV5-1; clone_size: few; cdr3_aa: CASSFQLAGGTQETQYF; cdr3_nt: TGCGCCAGCAGCTTCCAACTAGCGGGGGGGACCCAAGAGACCCAGTACTTC
d_call: NA; j_call: TRBJ2-3; v_call: TRBV2; clone_size: many; cdr3_aa: CASSENGRGDTQYF; cdr3_nt: TGTGCCAGCAGTGAAAACGGTAGAGGAGATACGCAGTATTTT
d_call: NA; j_call: TRBJ2-7; v_call: TRBV12-3/TRBV12-4; clone_size: many; cdr3_aa: CASRMTGFYEQYF; cdr3_nt: TGTGCCAGCAGGATGACAGGCTTCTACGAGCAGTACTTC
d_call: NA; j_call: TRBJ1-3; v_call: TRBV12-3/TRBV12-4; clone_size: NA; cdr3_aa: CASSLHGDTIYF; cdr3_nt: TGTGCCAGCAGTTTACATGGGGACACCATATATTTT
d_call: NA; j_call: TRBJ2-2; v_call: TRBV7-2; clone_size: many; cdr3_aa: CASSPQGNTGELFF; cdr3_nt: TGTGCCAGCAGCCCTCAGGGAAACACCGGGGAGCTGTTTTTT
d_call: NA; j_call: TRBJ1-1; v_call: TRBV20-1; clone_size: NA; cdr3_aa: CSAGAGANTEAFF; cdr3_nt: TGCAGTGCTGGGGCAGGGGCGAACACTGAAGCTTTCTTT
d_call: TRBD1; j_call: TRBJ1-3; v_call: TRBV12-3/TRBV12-4; clone_size: NA; cdr3_aa: CASTQGDKAGNTIYF; cdr3_nt: TGTGCCAGCACCCAGGGGGACAAGGCTGGAAACACCATATATTTT